One and the same sample provided the 2 T cell receptor beta chains below, sequenced in a study of glioma-infiltrating T cells after dendritic cell vaccination. The assay was immunoSEQ multiplex PCR, and TCRdb's table has in-frame clones only and misses some. The sample has roughly 68,000 clones; approximately 85% are singletons. Source: blood, taken before dendritic cell vaccination. These receptors all come from a human donor with glioblastoma.

The CDR3 DNA is TGTGCCAGCAACCGACAGGGATCCTACGAGCAGTACTTC. Translated: CASNRQGSYEQYF. The chain employs TRBV28 and TRBJ2-7; 7 positions match TRBD1. The germline CDR1 and CDR2 sequences are MDHEN and SYDVKM. The ends lost 7 bases at V and 1 base at J; junction bases unmatched: 4. CDR3 size: 13 residues.

The chain couples TRBV7-9 to TRBJ2-1; tentatively, D is TRBD2 (7 bases). The germline V gene encodes CDR1 SEHNR and CDR2 FQNEAQ (reference sequence). The CDR3 runs to 16 residues. V was cut by 0 bases and J by 3 bases, with 12 bases left in between. CDR3 DNA: TGTGCCAGCAGCTTAGCGGGAGGGGGGTACTACAATGAGCAGTTCTTC. It encodes CASSLAGGGYYNEQFF.